Below are 26 T cell receptor beta chains sequenced from a single sample in a study of blood T cell repertoires in COVID-19. Profiling relied on immunoSEQ multiplex PCR, and the TCRdb table lists in-frame clones only, not all of them. The sample has 90,000 or so clones, about 91% seen once. Sequenced: peripheral blood. The source is a man in his fifties or sixties with acute or convalescent COVID-19.

This rearrangement joins TRBV11-2 to TRBJ2-2; 13 bases are shared with TRBD2. The germline CDR1 and CDR2 sequences are SGHAT and FQNNGV. The CDR3 sequence is 17 residues long. V shed 5 bases, J shed 2 bases, and the junction held 5 bases outside the gene matches. CDR3 protein: CASSGRTSGGNTGELFF. The CDR3 DNA reads as TGTGCCAGCAGCGGCCGGACTAGCGGGGGAAACACCGGGGAGCTGTTTTTT.

Only a few counts were recorded for this clone. This chain links TRBV6-5 with TRBJ1-2; D ambiguous. CDR3 length equals 15 residues. Germline values: CDR1 MNHEY, CDR2 SVGAGI. Trimming pared 2 bases from V and 8 bases from J, leaving 18 bases between. The CDR3: CASSYGVLTTGGYTF. The CDR3 DNA follows: TGTGCCAGCAGTTACGGGGTTTTGACAACGGGAGGCTACACCTTC.

The rearrangement joins TRBV7-9 to TRBJ2-6; D may be TRBD1 (6 bases). Germline CDR1 is SEHNR and CDR2 is FQNEAQ (reference sequence). This CDR3 is 18 amino acids long. Trimming took off 5 bases at V and 0 bases at J, with 17 bases between the two ends. The CDR3 loop is CASSPYRQGPSGANVLTF. CDR3 bases: TGTGCCAGCAGCCCGTATAGGCAGGGGCCCTCTGGGGCCAACGTCCTGACTTTC.

V and J are TRBV19 and TRBJ2-1; 14 bases match TRBD2. The germline V gene encodes CDR1 LNHDA and CDR2 SQIVND (reference sequence). The CDR3 sequence is 18 residues long. The trim removed 6 bases at V and 8 bases at J, leaving 15 bases unmatched. This CDR3 is CASSKLHRTSGGRDEQFF. The CDR3 region has the DNA TGTGCCAGTAGCAAACTTCATCGGACTAGCGGGGGGAGAGATGAGCAGTTCTTC.

This chain links TRBV9 with TRBJ2-3; D might be TRBD2 (6 bases). CDR3 size: 17 residues. CDR1 is SGDLS and CDR2 is YYNGEE in the germline V gene. Between the trimmed V and J ends, which lost 0 bases and 0 bases, there was a span of 14 bases. CDR3 sequence: CASSVVEGGGSTDTQYF. CDR3 nucleotide sequence: TGTGCCAGCAGCGTAGTTGAAGGCGGAGGGAGCACAGATACGCAGTATTTT.

The rearrangement joins TRBV6-4 to TRBJ1-6, with D unclear. Trimming stripped 4 bases from V and 8 bases from J, with 9 bases between. Germline V CDR1 and CDR2: MRHNA, SNTAGT. This CDR3 comprises 13 residues. The CDR3 DNA reads TGTGCCAGCAGTGTAGAGCCCCATTCACCCCTCCACTTT. This encodes CASSVEPHSPLHF.

J is TRBJ2-7 and V is TRBV5-4, with 10 bases that match TRBD1. The length of the CDR3 is 16 residues. J gave up 4 bases and V 3 bases, and 10 bases lay outside the gene matches. Germline assignment: CDR1 SGHNT and CDR2 YYREEE (reference sequence). This CDR3 is CASSSLQGQGRYEQYF. The CDR3 bases are TGTGCCAGCAGCTCTCTGCAGGGACAGGGGAGGTACGAGCAGTACTTC. The entire variable domain, with the rest obtained from reference TRBV5-4 and TRBJ2-7, is as follows: ETGVTQSPTHLIKTRGQQVTLRCSSQSGHNTVSWYQQALGQGPQFIFQYYREEENGRGNFPPRFSGLQFPNYSSELNVNALELDDSALYLCASSSLQGQGRYEQYFGPGTRLTVT.

This chain connects TRBV30 to TRBJ1-2; 8 bases agree with TRBD1. In germline, CDR1 is GTSNPN, CDR2 SVGIG (reference sequence). CDR3 size: 13 residues. V shed 4 bases, J shed 1 base, and the junction held 2 bases outside the gene matches. CDR3 bases: TGTGCCTGGATCAGGGGGCTTAACTATGGCTACACCTTC. Translating it yields CAWIRGLNYGYTF.

This rearrangement joins TRBV10-3 to TRBJ1-4; 12 nucleotides align to TRBD1. The trim removed 6 bases at V and 8 bases at J, leaving 13 bases unmatched. This CDR3 spans 17 amino acids. Germline V lookup: CDR1 ENHRY, CDR2 SYGVKD. As DNA, the CDR3 is TGTGCCATCAGACCGGGACAGGGGGCTGGGTCGGAAGAAAAACTGTTTTTT. It yields the protein CAIRPGQGAGSEEKLFF.

This chain links TRBV5-6 with TRBJ2-2; TRBD1 aligns across 8 bases. This CDR3 has 15 residues. J was trimmed by 5 bases and V by 3 bases; bases with no gene match: 6. From germline, CDR1 is SGHDT and CDR2 YYEEEE. Here the CDR3 reads CASSSTGARTGELFF. The CDR3 DNA sequence: TGTGCCAGCAGCTCGACAGGGGCGAGGACCGGGGAGCTGTTTTTT.

The chain has TRBV9 and TRBJ2-3; D is undetermined. V lost 7 bases and J 6 bases, leaving 12 bases between the germline ends. Germline CDR1 reads SGDLS; CDR2 reads YYNGEE. CDR3 size: 12 residues. This CDR3 is CASSAVGDTQYF. The CDR3 coding sequence is TGTGCCAGCTCTGCCGTGGGCGATACGCAGTATTTT.

This chain links TRBV27 with TRBJ1-6, with 9 positions matching TRBD1. Unmatched junction bases numbered 10, after V lost 6 bases and J lost 13 bases. The CDR3 extends over 14 amino acids. Germline assignment: CDR1 MNHEY and CDR2 SMNVEV (reference sequence). The CDR3 sequence: CASRSGTGWDPLHF. CDR3 coding DNA: TGTGCCAGCAGATCCGGGACAGGGTGGGATCCCCTCCACTTT.

The V gene is TRBV27, the J gene TRBJ2-3; 7 bases line up with TRBD2. After removal of 3 bases from V and 3 bases from J, the junction contained 9 bases not matched to a gene. The CDR3 runs 16 residues. CDR1 and CDR2 (germline): MNHEY, SMNVEV (reference sequence). CDR3 protein: CASSFRIGGSTDTQYF. In nucleotides, the CDR3 is TGTGCCAGCAGTTTCCGGATTGGCGGGAGTACAGATACGCAGTATTTT.

This clone was found a few times. J is TRBJ1-5 and V is TRBV11-2; 7 bases fit TRBD1. Germline loops: CDR1 SGHAT, CDR2 FQNNGV. V dropped 1 base and J dropped 3; count of bases not matched to a gene: 3. The CDR3 runs 15 residues. The DNA for the CDR3 is TGTGCCAGCAGCTTAGGAGGGGGCGTCAATCAGCCCCAGCATTTT. It codes for CASSLGGGVNQPQHF. The variable domain in full, with the rest retrieved from reference TRBV11-2 and TRBJ1-5, is EAGVAQSPRYKIIEKRQSVAFWCNPISGHATLYWYQQILGQGPKLLIQFQNNGVVDDSQLPKDRFSAERLKGVDSTLKIQPAKLEDSAVYLCASSLGGGVNQPQHFGDGTRLSIL.

The CDR3 protein is CASSLFGAGGRETQYF. The CDR3, as DNA: TGTGCCAGCAGCTTGTTTGGGGCAGGGGGCCGGGAGACCCAGTACTTC. The chain joins TRBV5-6 to TRBJ2-5; 8 bases are shared with TRBD1. J was trimmed by 5 bases and V by 1 base; bases with no gene match: 10. CDR3 length: 16 amino acids. CDR1 is SGHDT and CDR2 is YYEEEE in the germline V gene.

This clone came up once. The V gene is TRBV30, the J gene TRBJ2-7; 7 bases match TRBD1. After removal of 1 base from V and 3 bases from J, the junction contained 0 bases not matched to a gene. Germline lookup yields CDR1 GTSNPN and CDR2 SVGIG (reference sequence). This CDR3 has 12 residues. As DNA, the CDR3 is TGTGCCTGGAGTGGACAGGGCTACGAGCAGTACTTC. The encoded protein is CAWSGQGYEQYF.

The chain uses TRBV10-3 and TRBJ2-7; D gene uncertain. V lost 10 bases, J lost 4 bases, and 11 bases lay in between. The CDR3 length is 11 residues. The germline CDR1 and CDR2 sequences are ENHRY and SYGVKD. The chain's CDR3 is CATATEYEQYF. The CDR3 region has the DNA TGTGCCACCGCCACCGAGTACGAGCAGTACTTC.

J is TRBJ2-2 and V is TRBV9, with unresolved D. Germline V gives CDR1 SGDLS, CDR2 YYNGEE. This CDR3 has 12 amino acids. The germline V and J ends were trimmed by 0 bases and 7 bases, with 4 bases remaining between them. In nucleotides, the CDR3 is TGTGCCAGCAGCGTAGCGTTCGGGGAGCTGTTTTTT. Translation: CASSVAFGELFF.

The J gene is TRBJ1-5, the V gene TRBV3-1 (or the pseudogene TRBV3-2), with TRBD1 matching over 8 bases. V shed 4 bases and J 4 bases; nucleotides not matched to a gene: 3. This CDR3 comprises 14 residues. In germline, CDR1 is LGHDT, CDR2 YNNKEL (reference sequence). The CDR3, as DNA: TGTGCCAGCAGCCTGGGACAGGATAATCAGCCCCAGCATTTT. This sequence encodes CASSLGQDNQPQHF.

This clone was seen only once. The genes are TRBV19 and TRBJ1-2; 10 bases align to TRBD1. Germline loops: CDR1 LNHDA, CDR2 SQIVND (reference sequence). The CDR3 spans 14 residues. V trimming: 5 bases; J trimming: 4 bases; junction bases outside the gene matches: 4. In DNA form, the CDR3 reads TGTGCCAGTAGTCGACAGGGGGCCGGCTATGGCTACACCTTC. This gives the protein CASSRQGAGYGYTF.

The chain carries TRBV3-1 (or the pseudogene TRBV3-2) and TRBJ2-1, with D possibly TRBD1 on 5 matching bases. V dropped 1 base and J dropped 15 bases, with 16 bases sitting between them. There are 13 residues in the CDR3. Germline CDR1 and CDR2: LGHDT and YNNKEL (reference sequence). The CDR3, as DNA: TGTGCCAGCAGCCAAGGACAGCCTACCCATCGGTTCTTC. Translating it yields CASSQGQPTHRFF.

This rearrangement joins TRBV5-1 to TRBJ2-7; 7 bases fit TRBD1. Trimming removed 4 bases from V and 0 bases from J; junction bases left unmatched: 4. The CDR3 extends over 14 amino acids. The germline gives CDR1 SGHRS, CDR2 YFSETQ. The CDR3 region has the DNA TGCGCCAGCAGCCCTGGACAGGCCTCCTACGAGCAGTACTTC. Protein product: CASSPGQASYEQYF.

The chain uses TRBV5-5 and TRBJ1-4, with D perhaps matching TRBD1 (5 bases). The V gene lost 0 bases and the J gene lost 1 base, with 13 bases spanning the gap. Looked up from germline, CDR1 is SGHKS and CDR2 is YYEKEE (reference sequence). The CDR3 is 17 amino acids. CDR3 residues: CASSLVPRTRTNEKLFF. Written as DNA, the CDR3 is TGTGCCAGCAGCTTGGTACCACGGACACGAACTAATGAAAAACTGTTTTTT.

J is TRBJ2-7 and V is TRBV30; 10 bases match TRBD2. Trimming cost V 2 bases and J 5 bases; bases outside gene matches: 6. The CDR3 sequence is 14 residues long. Germline V CDR1 and CDR2: GTSNPN, SVGIG (reference sequence). Written as DNA, the CDR3 is TGTGCCTGGAGTAAGCGGGGGGGCCGGGACGAGCAGTACTTC. This translates into CAWSKRGGRDEQYF.

This chain links TRBV19 with TRBJ1-5; weak D call: TRBD1 (5 bases). V lost 10 bases and J lost 4, with 14 bases in between. Looked up from germline, CDR1 is LNHDA and CDR2 is SQIVND (reference sequence). The CDR3 consists of 13 residues. The CDR3 loop reads CATSGVLNQPQHF. DNA of the CDR3: TGTGCCACCTCGGGGGTTCTAAATCAGCCCCAGCATTTT. The full variable domain, rest sourced from reference TRBV19 and TRBJ1-5, is DGGITQSPKYLFRKEGQNVTLSCEQNLNHDAMYWYRQDPGQGLRLIYYSQIVNDFQKGDIAEGYSVSREKKESFPLTVTSAQKNPTAFYLCATSGVLNQPQHFGDGTRLSIL.

V gene TRBV11-3 combines with J gene TRBJ2-1; tentative D call: TRBD2 (7 bases). Looked up from germline, CDR1 is SGHNT and CDR2 is YENEEA. Trimming stripped 2 bases from V and 7 bases from J, with 12 bases between. The CDR3 is 14 amino acids. The DNA of the CDR3 is TGTGCCAGCAGCTTATCGGGGGGCTGGAATGAGCAGTTCTTC. This gives the protein CASSLSGGWNEQFF.